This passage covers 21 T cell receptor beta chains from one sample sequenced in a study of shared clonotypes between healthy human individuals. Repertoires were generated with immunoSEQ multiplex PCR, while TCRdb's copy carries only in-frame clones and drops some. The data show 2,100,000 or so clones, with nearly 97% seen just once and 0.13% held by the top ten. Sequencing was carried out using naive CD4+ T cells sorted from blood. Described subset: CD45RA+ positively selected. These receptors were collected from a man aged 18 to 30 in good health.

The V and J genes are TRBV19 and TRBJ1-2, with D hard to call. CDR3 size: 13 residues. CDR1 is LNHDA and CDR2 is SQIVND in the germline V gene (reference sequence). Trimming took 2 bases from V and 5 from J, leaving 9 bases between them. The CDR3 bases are TGTGCCAGTAGTATAAGCCGGATGTATGGCTACACCTTC. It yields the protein CASSISRMYGYTF.

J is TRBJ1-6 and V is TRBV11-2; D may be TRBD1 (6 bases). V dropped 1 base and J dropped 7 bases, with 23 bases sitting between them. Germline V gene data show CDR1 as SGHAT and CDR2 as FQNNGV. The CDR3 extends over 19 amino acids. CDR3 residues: CASSLVGKLQGGGNSPLHF. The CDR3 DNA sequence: TGTGCCAGCAGCTTAGTTGGGAAACTCCAAGGAGGGGGAAATTCACCCCTCCACTTT.

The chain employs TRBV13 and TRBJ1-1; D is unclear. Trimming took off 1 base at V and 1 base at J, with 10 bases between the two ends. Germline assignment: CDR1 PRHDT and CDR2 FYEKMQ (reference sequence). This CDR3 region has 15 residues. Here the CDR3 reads CASSLAPPGNTEAFF. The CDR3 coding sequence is TGTGCCAGCAGCTTAGCACCTCCAGGGAACACTGAAGCTTTCTTT.

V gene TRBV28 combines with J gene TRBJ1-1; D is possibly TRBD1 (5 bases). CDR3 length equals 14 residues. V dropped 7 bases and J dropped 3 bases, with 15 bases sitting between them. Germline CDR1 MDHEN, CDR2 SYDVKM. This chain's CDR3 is CASTGGSKDTEAFF. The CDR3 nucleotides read TGTGCCAGCACTGGGGGGTCTAAGGACACTGAAGCTTTCTTT.

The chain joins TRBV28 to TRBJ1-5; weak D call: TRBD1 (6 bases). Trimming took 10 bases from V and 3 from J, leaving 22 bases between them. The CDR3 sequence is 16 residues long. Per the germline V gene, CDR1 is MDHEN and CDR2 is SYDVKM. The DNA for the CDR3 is TGTGCCACCCTCCAGCCGCGTGGACAGTACAATCAGCCCCAGCATTTT. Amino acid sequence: CATLQPRGQYNQPQHF.

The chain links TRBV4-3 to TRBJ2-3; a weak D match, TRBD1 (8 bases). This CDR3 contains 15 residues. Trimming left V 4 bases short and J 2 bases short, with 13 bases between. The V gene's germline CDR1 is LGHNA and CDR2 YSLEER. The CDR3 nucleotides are TGCGCCAGCAGCCGTACAGGGGGGGACACAGATACGCAGTATTTT. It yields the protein CASSRTGGDTDTQYF.

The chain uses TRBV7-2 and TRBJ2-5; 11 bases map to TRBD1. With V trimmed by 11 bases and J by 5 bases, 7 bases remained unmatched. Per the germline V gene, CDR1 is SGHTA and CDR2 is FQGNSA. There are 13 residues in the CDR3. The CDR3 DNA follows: TGTGCCGCGGGACAGGGGGTGGGGGAGACCCAGTACTTC. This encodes CAAGQGVGETQYF.

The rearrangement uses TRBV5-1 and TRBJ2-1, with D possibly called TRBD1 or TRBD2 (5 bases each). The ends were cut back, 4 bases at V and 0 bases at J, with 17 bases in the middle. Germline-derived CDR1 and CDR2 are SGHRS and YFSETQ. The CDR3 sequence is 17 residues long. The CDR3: CASSVAWGPSSYNEQFF. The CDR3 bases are TGCGCCAGCAGCGTAGCCTGGGGACCGAGCTCCTACAATGAGCAGTTCTTC.

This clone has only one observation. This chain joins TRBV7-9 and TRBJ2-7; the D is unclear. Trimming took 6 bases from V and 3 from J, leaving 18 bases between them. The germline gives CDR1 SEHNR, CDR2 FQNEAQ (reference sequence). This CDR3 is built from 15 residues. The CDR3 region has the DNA TGTGCCAGCAGTCCACCGTGGAAAAGCCACTACGAGCAGTACTTC. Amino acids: CASSPPWKSHYEQYF.

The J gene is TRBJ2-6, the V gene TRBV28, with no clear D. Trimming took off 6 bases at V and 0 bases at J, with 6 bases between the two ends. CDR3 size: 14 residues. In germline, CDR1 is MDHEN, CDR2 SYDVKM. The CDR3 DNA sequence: TGTGCCAGCAGGTCGAGCTCTGGGGCCAACGTCCTGACTTTC. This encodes CASRSSSGANVLTF. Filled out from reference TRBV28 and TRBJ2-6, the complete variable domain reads DVKVTQSSRYLVKRTGEKVFLECVQDMDHENMFWYRQDPGLGLRLIYFSYDVKMKEKGDIPEGYSVSREKKERFSLILESASTNQTSMYLCASRSSSGANVLTFGAGSRLTVL.

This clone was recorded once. The CDR3 DNA reads TGTGCCAGCTCACCAAATGAGGCAGGCGTCAGCAATCAGCCCCAGCATTTT. Translation gives CASSPNEAGVSNQPQHF. V and J are TRBV18 and TRBJ1-5, with D unresolved. The germline V gene has CDR1 KGHSH and CDR2 LQKENI. This CDR3 comprises 17 residues. The V gene lost 2 bases and the J gene lost 1 base, with 15 bases spanning the gap.

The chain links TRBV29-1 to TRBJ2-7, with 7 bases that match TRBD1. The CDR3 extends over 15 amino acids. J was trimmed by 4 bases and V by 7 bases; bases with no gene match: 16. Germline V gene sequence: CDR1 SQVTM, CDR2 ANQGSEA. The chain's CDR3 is CSAKRGTDSIYEQYF. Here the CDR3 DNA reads TGCAGCGCTAAGAGGGGGACAGACAGTATTTACGAGCAGTACTTC.

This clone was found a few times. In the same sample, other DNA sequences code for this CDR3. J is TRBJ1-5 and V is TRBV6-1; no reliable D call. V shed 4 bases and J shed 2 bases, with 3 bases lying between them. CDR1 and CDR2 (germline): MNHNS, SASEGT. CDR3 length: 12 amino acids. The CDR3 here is CASSAGNQPQHF. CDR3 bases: TGTGCCAGCAGTGCCGGCAATCAGCCCCAGCATTTT.

CDR3 DNA: TGTGCCAGCAGCAAGGGGTGGTCCGACGGGAGGGCCTCTTCTGGCGAGCAGTACTTC. Translating it yields CASSKGWSDGRASSGEQYF. The V and J genes are TRBV21-1 and TRBJ2-7; no DNA check was done on the table's D call, TRBD2. TRBV21-1 is a pseudogene. The CDR3 is 19 amino acids.

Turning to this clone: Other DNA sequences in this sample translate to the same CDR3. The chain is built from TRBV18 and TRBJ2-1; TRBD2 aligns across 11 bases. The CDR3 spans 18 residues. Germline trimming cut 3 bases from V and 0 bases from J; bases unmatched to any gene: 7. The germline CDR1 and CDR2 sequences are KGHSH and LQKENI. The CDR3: CASSPGLAGGDSYNEQFF. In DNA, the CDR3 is TGTGCCAGCTCACCTGGACTAGCGGGCGGGGACTCCTACAATGAGCAGTTCTTC.

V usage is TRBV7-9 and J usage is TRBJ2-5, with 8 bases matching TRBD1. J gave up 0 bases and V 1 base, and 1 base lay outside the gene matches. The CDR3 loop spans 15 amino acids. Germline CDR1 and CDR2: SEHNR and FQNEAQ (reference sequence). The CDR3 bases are TGTGCCAGCAGCTTAGGGACAGGGCACCAAGAGACCCAGTACTTC. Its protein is CASSLGTGHQETQYF.

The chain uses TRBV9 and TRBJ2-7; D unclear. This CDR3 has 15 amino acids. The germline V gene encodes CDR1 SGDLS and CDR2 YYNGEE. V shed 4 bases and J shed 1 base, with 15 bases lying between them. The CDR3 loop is CASSPRGENSYEQYF. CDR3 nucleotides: TGTGCCAGCAGCCCCCGAGGCGAAAATTCCTACGAGCAGTACTTC.

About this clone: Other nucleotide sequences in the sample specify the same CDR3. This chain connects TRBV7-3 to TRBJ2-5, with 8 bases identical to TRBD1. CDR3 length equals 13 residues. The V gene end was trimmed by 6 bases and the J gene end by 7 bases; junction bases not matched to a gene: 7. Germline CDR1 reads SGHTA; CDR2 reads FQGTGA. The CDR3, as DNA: TGTGCCAGCAGTACCGGACAGGGAGGGACCCAGTACTTC. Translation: CASSTGQGGTQYF.

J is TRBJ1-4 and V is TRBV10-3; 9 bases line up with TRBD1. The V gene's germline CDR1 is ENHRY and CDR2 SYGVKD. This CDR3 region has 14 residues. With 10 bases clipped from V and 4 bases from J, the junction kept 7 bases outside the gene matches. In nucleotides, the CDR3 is TGTGCCACTCGGACAGGGGTCGATAATGAAAAACTGTTTTTT. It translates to CATRTGVDNEKLFF.

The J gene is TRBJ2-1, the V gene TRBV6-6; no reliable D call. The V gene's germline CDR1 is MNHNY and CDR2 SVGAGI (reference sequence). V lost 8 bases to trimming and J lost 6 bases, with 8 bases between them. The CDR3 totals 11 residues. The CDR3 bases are TGTGCCAGCCGCGACCCCAATGAGCAGTTCTTC. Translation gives CASRDPNEQFF.

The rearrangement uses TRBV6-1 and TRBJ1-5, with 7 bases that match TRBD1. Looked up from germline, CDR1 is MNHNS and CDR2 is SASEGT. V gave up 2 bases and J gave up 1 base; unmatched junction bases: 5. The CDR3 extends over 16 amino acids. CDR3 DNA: TGTGCCAGCAGTGAACAACAGGGGATAAGCAATCAGCCCCAGCATTTT. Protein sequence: CASSEQQGISNQPQHF.